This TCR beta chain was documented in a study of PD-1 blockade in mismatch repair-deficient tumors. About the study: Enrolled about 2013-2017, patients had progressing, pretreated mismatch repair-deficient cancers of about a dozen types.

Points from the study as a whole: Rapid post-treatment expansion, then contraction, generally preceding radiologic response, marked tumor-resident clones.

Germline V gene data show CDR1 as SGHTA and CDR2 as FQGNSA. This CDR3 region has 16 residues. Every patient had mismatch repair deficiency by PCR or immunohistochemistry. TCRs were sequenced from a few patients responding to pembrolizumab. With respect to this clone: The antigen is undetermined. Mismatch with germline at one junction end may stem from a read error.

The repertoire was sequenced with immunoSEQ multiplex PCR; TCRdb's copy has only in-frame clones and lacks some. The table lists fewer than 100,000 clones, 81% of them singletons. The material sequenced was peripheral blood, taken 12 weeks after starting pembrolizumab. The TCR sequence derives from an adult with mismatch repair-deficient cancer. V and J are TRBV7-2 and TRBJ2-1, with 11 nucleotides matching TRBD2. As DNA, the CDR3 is TGTGCCAGCAGCGCGCGACTAGCGGGATCCTCCAATGAGCAGTTCTTC. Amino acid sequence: CASSARLAGSSNEQFF. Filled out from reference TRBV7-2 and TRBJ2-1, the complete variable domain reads GAGVSQSPSNKVTEKGKDVELRCDPISGHTALYWYRQSLGQGLEFLIYFQGNSAPDKSGLPSDRFSAERTGGSVSTLTIQRTQQEDSAVYLCASSARLAGSSNEQFFGPGTRLTVL.